This T cell receptor (beta chain) appears in the sequencing data of a study of Ad26.COV2.S vaccination and SARS-CoV-2 variants. Findings and limits, study-wide: Possibly, TCR breadth and depth analyses underestimated total T cell responses.

In the case of this clone: Antigen specificity is unknown.

The V end lost 5 bases, the J end lost 4 bases, and 14 bases lay between the germline ends. The germline CDR1 and CDR2 sequences are MDHEN and SYDVKM. CDR3 size: 14 residues. Treatment defined: over 15 received Ad26.COV2.S at low or high dose, single or two shots; about 5 received placebo; per-sample allocation not given. At day 63 after the first vaccine or placebo injection, samples were drawn. The individual, an adult aged 18-55 years, was a donor in Boston. Produced via immunoSEQ multiplex PCR; TCRdb's table is partial and in-frame only. The profile covers about 480,000 clones, with roughly 89% appearing a single time and 9.5% to 15% taken by the ten largest.

The origin of this receptor is a person between 18 and 59 years old who received the Ad26.COV2.S COVID-19 vaccine or a placebo. Material: peripheral blood, obtained in a trial of Ad26.COV2.S vaccine versus placebo. The V call is TRBV28, the J call TRBJ1-1; TRBD1 is a possible D gene (5 bases). CDR3 region: CASSPLWQGTEAFF. CDR3 bases: TGTGCCAGCAGTCCCCTCTGGCAGGGCACTGAAGCTTTCTTT.